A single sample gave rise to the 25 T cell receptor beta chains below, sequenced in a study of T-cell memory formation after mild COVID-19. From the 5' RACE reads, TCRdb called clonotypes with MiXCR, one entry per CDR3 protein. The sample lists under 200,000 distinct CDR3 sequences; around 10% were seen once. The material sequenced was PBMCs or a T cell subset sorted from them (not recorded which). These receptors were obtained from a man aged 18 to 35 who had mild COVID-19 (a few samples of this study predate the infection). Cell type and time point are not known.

The CDR3 here is CASSFSALPTGELFF. The CDR3 DNA is TGCGCCAGCAGCTTTTCGGCACTCCCGACCGGGGAGCTGTTTTTT. The genes are TRBV5-1 and TRBJ2-2; D gene unclear. CDR1 is SGHRS, CDR2 YFSETQ, per germline. This CDR3 is built from 15 residues. V lost 2 bases to trimming and J lost 5 bases, with 13 bases between them.

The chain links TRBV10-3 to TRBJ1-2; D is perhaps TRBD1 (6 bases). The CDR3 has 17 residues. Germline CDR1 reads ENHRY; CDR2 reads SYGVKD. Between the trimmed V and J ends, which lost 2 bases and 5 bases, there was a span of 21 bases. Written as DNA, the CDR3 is TGTGCCATCAGTGAGGGACATCCCCTGTCGCAGGGGTATGGCTACACCTTC. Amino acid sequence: CAISEGHPLSQGYGYTF.

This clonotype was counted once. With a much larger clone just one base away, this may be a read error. CDR3 DNA: TGTGCCAGCAGCCCCGGACCAGCCATAGATACGCAGTATTTT. This gives the protein CASSPGPAIDTQYF. The genes are TRBV7-3 and TRBJ2-3; D unresolved. Trimming shortened V by 5 bases and J by 5 bases, and 14 bases separated the two germline ends. CDR3 length equals 14 residues. Germline V gene lookup returns CDR1 SGHTA and CDR2 FQGTGA.

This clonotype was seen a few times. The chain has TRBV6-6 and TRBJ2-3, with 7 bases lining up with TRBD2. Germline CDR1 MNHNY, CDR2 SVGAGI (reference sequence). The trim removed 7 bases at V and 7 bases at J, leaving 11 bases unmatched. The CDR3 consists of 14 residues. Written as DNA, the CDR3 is TGTGCCAGCATCCAAGGACTAGAGAGAAATACGCAGTATTTT. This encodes CASIQGLERNTQYF.

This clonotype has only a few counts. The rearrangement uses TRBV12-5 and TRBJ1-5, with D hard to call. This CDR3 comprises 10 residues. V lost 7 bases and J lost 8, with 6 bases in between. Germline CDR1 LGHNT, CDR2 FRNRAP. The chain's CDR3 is CASAPKPQHF. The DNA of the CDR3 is TGTGCTAGTGCCCCGAAGCCCCAGCATTTT.

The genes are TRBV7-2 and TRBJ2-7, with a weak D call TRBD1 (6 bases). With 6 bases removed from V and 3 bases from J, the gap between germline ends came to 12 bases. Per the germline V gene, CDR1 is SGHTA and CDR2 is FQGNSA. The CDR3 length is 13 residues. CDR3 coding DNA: TGTGCCAGCAGGAGCGGACAGAACTACGAGCAGTACTTC. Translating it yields CASRSGQNYEQYF.

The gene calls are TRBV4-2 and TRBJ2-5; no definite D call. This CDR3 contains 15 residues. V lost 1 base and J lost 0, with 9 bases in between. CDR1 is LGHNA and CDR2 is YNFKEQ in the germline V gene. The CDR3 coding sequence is TGTGCCAGCAGCCAAGTATGGAGCGACCAAGAGACCCAGTACTTC. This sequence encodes CASSQVWSDQETQYF.

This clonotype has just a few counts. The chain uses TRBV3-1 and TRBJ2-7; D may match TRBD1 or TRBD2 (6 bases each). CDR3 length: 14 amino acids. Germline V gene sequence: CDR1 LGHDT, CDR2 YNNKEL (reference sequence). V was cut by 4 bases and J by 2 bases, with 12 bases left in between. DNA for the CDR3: TGTGCCAGCAGCCTAGGAGGGACAACCTACGAGCAGTACTTC. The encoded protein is CASSLGGTTYEQYF.

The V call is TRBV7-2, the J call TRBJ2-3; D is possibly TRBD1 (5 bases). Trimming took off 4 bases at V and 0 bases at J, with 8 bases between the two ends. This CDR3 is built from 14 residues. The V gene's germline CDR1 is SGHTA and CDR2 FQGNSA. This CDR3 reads CASSSRASTDTQYF. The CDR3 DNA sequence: TGTGCCAGCAGCTCCAGGGCGAGCACAGATACGCAGTATTTT.

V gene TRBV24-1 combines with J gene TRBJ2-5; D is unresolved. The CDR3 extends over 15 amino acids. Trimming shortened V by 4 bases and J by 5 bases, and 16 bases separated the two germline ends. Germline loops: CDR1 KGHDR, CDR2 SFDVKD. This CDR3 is CATSESIGPGETQYF. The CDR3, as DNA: TGTGCCACCAGTGAGTCAATCGGACCCGGGGAGACCCAGTACTTC.

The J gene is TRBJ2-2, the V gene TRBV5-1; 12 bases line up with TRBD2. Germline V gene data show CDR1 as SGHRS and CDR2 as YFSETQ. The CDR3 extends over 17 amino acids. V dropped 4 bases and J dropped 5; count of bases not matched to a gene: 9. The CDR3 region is CASSTKTSGGVTGELFF. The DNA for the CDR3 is TGCGCCAGCAGCACTAAGACTAGCGGGGGAGTTACCGGGGAGCTGTTTTTT.

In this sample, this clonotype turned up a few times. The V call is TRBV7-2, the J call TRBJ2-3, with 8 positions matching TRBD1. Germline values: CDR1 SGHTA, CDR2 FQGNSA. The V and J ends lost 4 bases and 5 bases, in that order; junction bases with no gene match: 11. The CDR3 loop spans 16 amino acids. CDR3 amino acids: CASSSRGRQGKDTQYF. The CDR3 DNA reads TGTGCCAGCAGCTCCCGCGGTCGACAGGGGAAAGATACGCAGTATTTT. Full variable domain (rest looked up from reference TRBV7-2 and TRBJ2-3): GAGVSQSPSNKVTEKGKDVELRCDPISGHTALYWYRQSLGQGLEFLIYFQGNSAPDKSGLPSDRFSAERTGGSVSTLTIQRTQQEDSAVYLCASSSRGRQGKDTQYFGPGTRLTVL.

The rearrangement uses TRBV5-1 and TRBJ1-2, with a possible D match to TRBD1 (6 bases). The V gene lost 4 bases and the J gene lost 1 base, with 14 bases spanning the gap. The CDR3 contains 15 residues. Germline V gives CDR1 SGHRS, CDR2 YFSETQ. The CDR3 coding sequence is TGCGCCAGCAGCCCCGGCGGGGGCGGTAACTATGGCTACACCTTC. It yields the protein CASSPGGGGNYGYTF.

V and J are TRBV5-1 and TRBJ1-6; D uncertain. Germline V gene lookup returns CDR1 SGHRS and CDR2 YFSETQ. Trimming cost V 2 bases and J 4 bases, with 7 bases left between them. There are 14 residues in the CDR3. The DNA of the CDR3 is TGCGCCAGCAGCTTCGACCCTTATAATTCACCCCTCCACTTT. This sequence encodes CASSFDPYNSPLHF.

CDR3 DNA sequence: TGTGCCAGCAGTGGGGGCGCCTTGAATGAGCAGTTCTTC. Its protein product is CASSGGALNEQFF. This rearrangement joins TRBV7-3 to TRBJ2-1; the D gene is possibly TRBD1 (6 bases). From germline, CDR1 is SGHTA and CDR2 FQGTGA. Trimming stripped 6 bases from V and 7 bases from J, with 13 bases between. The CDR3 spans 13 residues.

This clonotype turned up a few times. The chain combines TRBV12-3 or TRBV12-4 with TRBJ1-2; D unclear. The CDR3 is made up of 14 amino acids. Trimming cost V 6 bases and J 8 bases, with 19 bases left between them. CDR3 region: CASSTMDGRVGYTF. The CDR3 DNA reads TGTGCCAGCAGCACGATGGACGGGAGAGTCGGCTACACCTTC.

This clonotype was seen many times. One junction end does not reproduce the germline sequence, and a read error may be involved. For the CDR3, the DNA is TGTGCCAGCAGGCGGGGGATCCGGGACCTCTTCTTC. Protein sequence: CASRRGIRDLFF. The chain employs TRBV27 and TRBJ2-5; 7 nucleotides match TRBD2. CDR3 length equals 12 residues. Germline CDR1 and CDR2: MNHEY and SMNVEV (reference sequence).

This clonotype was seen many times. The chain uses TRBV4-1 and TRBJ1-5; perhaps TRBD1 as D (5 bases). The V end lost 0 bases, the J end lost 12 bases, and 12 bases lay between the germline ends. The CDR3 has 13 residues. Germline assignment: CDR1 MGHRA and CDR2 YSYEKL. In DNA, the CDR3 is TGCGCCAGCAGCCAAGAAGGGGCAGGGAGCCAGCATTTT. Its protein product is CASSQEGAGSQHF.

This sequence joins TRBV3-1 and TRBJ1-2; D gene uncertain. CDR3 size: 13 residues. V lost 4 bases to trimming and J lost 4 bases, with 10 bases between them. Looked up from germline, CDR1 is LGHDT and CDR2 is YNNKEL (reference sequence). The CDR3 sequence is CASSPSEGYGYTF. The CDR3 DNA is TGTGCCAGCAGCCCAAGCGAGGGCTATGGCTACACCTTC.

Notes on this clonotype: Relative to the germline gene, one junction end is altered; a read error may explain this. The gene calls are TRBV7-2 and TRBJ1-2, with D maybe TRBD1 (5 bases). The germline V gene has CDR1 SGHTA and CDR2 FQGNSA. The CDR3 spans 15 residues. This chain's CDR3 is CASSLGAGTNYGYTF. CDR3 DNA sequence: TGTGCCAGCAGTTTAGGGGCAGGTACTAACTATGGCTACACCTTC.

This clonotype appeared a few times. CDR3 sequence (DNA): TGTGCCAGCACCTTAGCGGGGGCCGCGAATGAGCAGTTCTTC. Its protein is CASTLAGAANEQFF. The chain employs TRBV6-6 and TRBJ2-1; 9 nucleotides line up with TRBD2. CDR3 length: 14 amino acids. Germline assignment: CDR1 MNHNY and CDR2 SVGAGI (reference sequence). The trim removed 7 bases at V and 7 bases at J, leaving 8 bases unmatched.

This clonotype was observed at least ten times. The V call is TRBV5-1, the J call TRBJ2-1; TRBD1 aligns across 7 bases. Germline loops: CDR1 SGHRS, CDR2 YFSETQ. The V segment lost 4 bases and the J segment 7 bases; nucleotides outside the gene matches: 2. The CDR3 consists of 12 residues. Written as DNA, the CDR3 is TGCGCCAGCAGCGAACAGGGGAATGAGCAGTTCTTC. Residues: CASSEQGNEQFF. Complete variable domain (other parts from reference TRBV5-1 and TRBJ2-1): KAGVTQTPRYLIKTRGQQVTLSCSPISGHRSVSWYQQTPGQGLQFLFEYFSETQRNKGNFPGRFSGRQFSNSRSEMNVSTLELGDSALYLCASSEQGNEQFFGPGTRLTVL.

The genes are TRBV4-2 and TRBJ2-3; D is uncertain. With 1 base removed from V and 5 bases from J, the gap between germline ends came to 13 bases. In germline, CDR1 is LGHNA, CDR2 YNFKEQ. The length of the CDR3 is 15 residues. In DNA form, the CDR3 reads TGTGCCAGCAGCCAAGGGATCACTTTGGGAGATACGCAGTATTTT. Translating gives CASSQGITLGDTQYF.

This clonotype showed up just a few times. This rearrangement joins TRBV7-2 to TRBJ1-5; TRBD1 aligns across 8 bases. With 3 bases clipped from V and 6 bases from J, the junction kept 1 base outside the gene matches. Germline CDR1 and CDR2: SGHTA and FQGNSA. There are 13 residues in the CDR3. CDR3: CASSFTGGQPQHF. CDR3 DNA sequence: TGTGCCAGCAGCTTTACAGGGGGTCAGCCCCAGCATTTT.

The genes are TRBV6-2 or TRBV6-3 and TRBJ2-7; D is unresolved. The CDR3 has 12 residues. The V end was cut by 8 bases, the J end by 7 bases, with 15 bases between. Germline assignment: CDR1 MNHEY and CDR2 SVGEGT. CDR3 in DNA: TGTGCCAGCGGAGCGAGGCGTTTTGAGCAGTACGTC. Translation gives CASGARRFEQYV.